The T cell receptor beta chain described here comes from a study of cytomegalovirus exposure and HLA in healthy donors. General study findings and limits: Several of the most significant clusters appeared, in a later analysis, to be linked to common viral pathogens.

PCR employed 60 Vbeta and 13 Jbeta primers. Methods used by the authors: Later, an analysis found roughly 80 million unique TCR beta chains, and around 10 million of these were shared. Measured with immunoSEQ multiplex PCR; TCRdb has only the in-frame clones, and not every one. V, J and clone size are taken as reported in that table, and D and trimming were inferred from the DNA itself. The sample carries tens of thousands of clones, about 78% recorded once. The V gene's germline CDR1 is SGDLS and CDR2 YYNGEE. V was cut by 4 bases and J by 8 bases, with 21 bases left in between. The CDR3 sequence is 15 residues long. Concerning this clone: Its antigen is currently unknown.

The rearrangement links TRBV9 to TRBJ1-2; D is unresolved. The sequence was collected from a man in his 60s in good health and CMV-seronegative. Sequenced input: PBMCs. In nucleotides, the CDR3 is TGTGCCAGCAGCACCCTAAGAGTGAGGGAGATCGGCTACACCTTC. This codes for CASSTLRVREIGYTF.